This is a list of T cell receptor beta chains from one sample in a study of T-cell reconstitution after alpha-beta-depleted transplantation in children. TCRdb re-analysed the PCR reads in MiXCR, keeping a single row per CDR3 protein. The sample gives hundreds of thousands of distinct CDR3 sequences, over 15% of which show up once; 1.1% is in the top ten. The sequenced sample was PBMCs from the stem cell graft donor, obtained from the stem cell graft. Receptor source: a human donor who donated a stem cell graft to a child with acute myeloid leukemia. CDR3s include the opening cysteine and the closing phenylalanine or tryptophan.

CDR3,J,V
CASSASPGTEKLFF,TRBJ1-4,TRBV7-2
CAIKGTDDMNTEAFF,TRBJ1-1,TRBV10-3
CASSSQGIMNTEAFF,TRBJ1-1,TRBV7-9
CASSDGGGALGELFF,TRBJ2-2,TRBV9
CASSSGHRTDTQYF,TRBJ2-3,TRBV5-5
CSASTGQAGEQFF,TRBJ2-1,TRBV20-1
CASVPQRVFSYNEQFF,TRBJ2-1,TRBV12-3/TRBV12-4
CSAKRGYEQYF,TRBJ2-7,TRBV29-1
CATSAPYLDEQFF,TRBJ2-1,TRBV24-1
CASSSVRSTDTQYF,TRBJ2-3,TRBV27
CASSLGRLDRAHNTEAFF,TRBJ1-1,TRBV11-1
CASSPRGGSKNIQYF,TRBJ2-4,TRBV6-2/TRBV6-3
CSAPLQRQGDEQFF,TRBJ2-1,TRBV20-1
CATSFPQRELGTDTQYF,TRBJ2-3,TRBV15
CASSTLSSASGYEQYF,TRBJ2-7,TRBV7-2
CSSSPDRGQGTLKFF,TRBJ2-1,TRBV18
CSVERRTVSTDTQYF,TRBJ2-3,TRBV29-1
CSALTGGAGNQPQHF,TRBJ1-5,TRBV20-1
CSARSGYQETQYF,TRBJ2-5,TRBV20-1
CSASDIEQFF,TRBJ2-1,TRBV20-1
CARARVNYGYTF,TRBJ1-2,TRBV30
CASSSRQGFEQFF,TRBJ2-1,TRBV5-1
CASIRGDSYNEQFF,TRBJ2-1,TRBV5-5
CASSSAGGTAGGNTIYF,TRBJ1-3,TRBV6-5
CASSLQGKTTEQYF,TRBJ2-7,TRBV11-2
CASSEQQPRGVGYTF,TRBJ1-2,TRBV6-1
CSVASDRGAFF,TRBJ1-1,TRBV29-1
CASSDRTSNTGELFF,TRBJ2-2,TRBV5-6
CATRGLGTEAFF,TRBJ1-1,TRBV15
CSAPLAGAPLGELFF,TRBJ2-2,TRBV20-1
CSARARTTYGYTF,TRBJ1-2,TRBV20-1
CSARGLGAQYF,TRBJ2-5,TRBV20-1
CSGEGSNYGYTF,TRBJ1-2,TRBV29-1
CASSLSGVNGYTF,TRBJ1-2,TRBV28
CASRFRGPYEQYF,TRBJ2-7,TRBV28
CASSWGLAKNIQYF,TRBJ2-4,TRBV5-5
CASSQDLVAGTTDTQYF,TRBJ2-3,TRBV4-2
CSARTSGAGQTQYF,TRBJ2-5,TRBV20-1
CASRGDRGYEQYF,TRBJ2-7,TRBV25-1
CSARADSRGIEQFF,TRBJ2-1,TRBV20-1
CSVRQVHTDTQYF,TRBJ2-3,TRBV20-1
CASNFGGTQETQYF,TRBJ2-5,TRBV5-1
CASSFAGTGDGDSPLHF,TRBJ1-6,TRBV12-3/TRBV12-4
CSVVSNTGELFF,TRBJ2-2,TRBV29-1
CASSLGPVNRGDHGYTF,TRBJ1-2,TRBV11-3